This TCR beta chain came from a study of response to subunit inactivated influenza vaccine. TCRdb re-called the RT-PCR reads through MiXCR, storing one row per CDR3 protein. Seen here are around 250,000 distinct CDR3 sequences, 9% to 15% observed once, and the top ten hold 7.5% to 10%. Findings of the study overall: The authors put forward the suggestion that each seasonal influenza vaccination may bring in only a limited number of new T cells.

This clonotype was seen ten or more times. Its antigen remains unidentified. This CDR3 has 14 residues. Germline V gene data show CDR1 as LGHNA and CDR2 as YNFKEQ. V shed 3 bases and J shed 10 bases, with 13 bases lying between them. V gene TRBV4-2 combines with J gene TRBJ1-6; D is possibly TRBD1 (5 bases). The clonotype originates from a man aged 45-65 years who received an inactivated influenza vaccine. Sequenced here: non-naive T cells sorted from PBMCs, sampled 14 days before vaccination. The CDR3 DNA reads TGTGCCAGCAGCCAGGGGCAGATCTACTCACCCCTCCACTTT. Amino acids: CASSQGQIYSPLHF.